These 7 T cell receptor beta chains were all obtained from the same sample, sequenced in a study of blood T cell repertoires in COVID-19. Sequenced by immunoSEQ multiplex PCR; TCRdb stores in-frame clones only, minus some. The sample consists of fewer than 150,000 clones, about 80% of them appearing once. The material sequenced was peripheral blood. Receptor source: a man between 65 and 85 years old with acute or convalescent COVID-19.

The chain couples TRBV10-3 to TRBJ2-7, with TRBD1 matching 10 bases. Trimming cost V 0 bases and J 6 bases; bases outside gene matches: 17. The CDR3 runs to 19 residues. Germline V gene sequence: CDR1 ENHRY, CDR2 SYGVKD. The CDR3 loop is CAISESEGLGGQGIGEQYF. CDR3 nucleotides: TGTGCCATCAGTGAGTCTGAAGGTTTAGGGGGACAGGGGATCGGCGAGCAGTACTTC.

The chain employs TRBV7-2 and TRBJ1-1; 8 positions match TRBD1. The CDR3 is made up of 13 amino acids. Germline CDR1 SGHTA, CDR2 FQGNSA. Trimming took 4 bases from V and 4 from J; bases not matched to a gene: 2. In DNA form, the CDR3 reads TGTGCCAGCAGCTACGACAGGGGCACTGAAGCTTTCTTT. Protein product: CASSYDRGTEAFF.

This clone was counted once. V is TRBV19 and J is TRBJ2-1, with D maybe TRBD2 (6 bases). Germline CDR1 LNHDA, CDR2 SQIVND (reference sequence). The CDR3 loop spans 13 amino acids. The CDR3 coding sequence is TGTTCCTCCCGCGGGGAGAATTACAATGAGCAGTTCTTC. It codes for CSSRGENYNEQFF.

This clone was observed once. V and J are TRBV18 and TRBJ2-3; a possible D gene is TRBD1 (5 bases). CDR3 length: 14 amino acids. Trimming pared 3 bases from V and 3 bases from J, leaving 10 bases between. The germline gives CDR1 KGHSH, CDR2 LQKENI. This CDR3 is CASSPDQGTDTQYF. The CDR3 bases are TGTGCCAGCTCACCTGATCAGGGTACAGATACGCAGTATTTT.

V and J are TRBV5-1 and TRBJ2-3; D possibly corresponds to TRBD2 (6 bases). CDR1 SGHRS and CDR2 YFSETQ come from the germline V gene. This CDR3 spans 16 amino acids. Trimming stripped 0 bases from V and 2 bases from J, with 13 bases between. CDR3 loop: CASSLGMGGPTDTQYF. The DNA for the CDR3 is TGCGCCAGCAGCTTGGGAATGGGGGGTCCCACAGATACGCAGTATTTT.

The CDR3 region is CASSTRSNQPQHF. The CDR3 DNA sequence: TGTGCCAGCAGTACGCGTAGCAATCAGCCCCAGCATTTT. V gene TRBV27 combines with J gene TRBJ1-5; no definite D call. Germline-derived CDR1 and CDR2 are MNHEY and SMNVEV (reference sequence). Deletions cut 5 bases from V and 0 bases from J, with 5 bases between. CDR3 size: 13 residues.

The chain has TRBV7-9 and TRBJ2-1, with D possibly matching TRBD2 (7 bases). The CDR3 sequence is 14 residues long. Trimming removed 5 bases from V and 4 bases from J, with 12 bases in between. Germline V lookup: CDR1 SEHNR, CDR2 FQNEAQ (reference sequence). The CDR3 spells CASSPRGPYNEQFF. DNA for the CDR3: TGTGCCAGCAGCCCGCGGGGGCCTTACAATGAGCAGTTCTTC.